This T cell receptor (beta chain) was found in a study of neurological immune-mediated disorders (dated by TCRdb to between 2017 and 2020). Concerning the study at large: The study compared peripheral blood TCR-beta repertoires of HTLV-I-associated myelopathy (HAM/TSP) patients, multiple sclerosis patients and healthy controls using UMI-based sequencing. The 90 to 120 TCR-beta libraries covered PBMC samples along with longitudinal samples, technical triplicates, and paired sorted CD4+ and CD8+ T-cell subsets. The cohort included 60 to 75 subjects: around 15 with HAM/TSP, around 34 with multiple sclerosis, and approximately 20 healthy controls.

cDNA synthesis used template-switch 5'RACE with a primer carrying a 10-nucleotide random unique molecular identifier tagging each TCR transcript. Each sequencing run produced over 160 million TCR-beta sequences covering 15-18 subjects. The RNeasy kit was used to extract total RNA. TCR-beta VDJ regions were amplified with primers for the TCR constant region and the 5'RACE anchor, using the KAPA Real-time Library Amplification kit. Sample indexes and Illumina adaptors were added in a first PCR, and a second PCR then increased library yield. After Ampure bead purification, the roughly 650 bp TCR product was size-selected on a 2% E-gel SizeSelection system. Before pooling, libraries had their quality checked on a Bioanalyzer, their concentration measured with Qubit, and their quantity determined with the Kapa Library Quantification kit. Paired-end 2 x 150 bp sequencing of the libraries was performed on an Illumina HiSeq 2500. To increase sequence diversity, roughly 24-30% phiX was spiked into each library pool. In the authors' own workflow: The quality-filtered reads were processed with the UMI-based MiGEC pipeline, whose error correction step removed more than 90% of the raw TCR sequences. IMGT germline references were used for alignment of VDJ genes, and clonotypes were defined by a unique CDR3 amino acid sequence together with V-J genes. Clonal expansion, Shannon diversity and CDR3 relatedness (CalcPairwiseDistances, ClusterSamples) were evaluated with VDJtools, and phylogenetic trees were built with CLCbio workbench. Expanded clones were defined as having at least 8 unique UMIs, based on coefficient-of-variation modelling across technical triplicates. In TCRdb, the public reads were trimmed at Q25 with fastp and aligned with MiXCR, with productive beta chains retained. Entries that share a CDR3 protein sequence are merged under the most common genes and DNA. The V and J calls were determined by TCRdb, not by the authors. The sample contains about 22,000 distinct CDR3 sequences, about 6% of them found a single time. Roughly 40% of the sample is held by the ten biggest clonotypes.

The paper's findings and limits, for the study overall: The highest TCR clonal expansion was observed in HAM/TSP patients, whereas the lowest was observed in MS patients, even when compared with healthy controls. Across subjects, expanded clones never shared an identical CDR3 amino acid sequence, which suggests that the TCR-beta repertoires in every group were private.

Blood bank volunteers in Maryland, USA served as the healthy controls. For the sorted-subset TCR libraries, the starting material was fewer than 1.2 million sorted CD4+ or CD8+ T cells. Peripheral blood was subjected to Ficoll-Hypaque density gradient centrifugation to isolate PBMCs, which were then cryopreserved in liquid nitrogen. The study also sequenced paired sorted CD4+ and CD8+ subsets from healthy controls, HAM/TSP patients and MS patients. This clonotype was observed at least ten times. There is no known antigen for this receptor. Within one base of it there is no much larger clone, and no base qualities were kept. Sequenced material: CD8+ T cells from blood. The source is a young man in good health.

The CDR3 reads CASSGAGRRDTEAFF. The nucleotide sequence is given as TGTGCCAGCAGCGGCGCAGGCCGCCGGGACACTGAAGCTTTCTTT. The chain is assembled from TRBV7-9 and TRBJ1-1; no D gene is confidently identified. Reading the germline V gene (reference sequence) gives CDR1 SEHNR and CDR2 FQNEAQ. Relative to germline, V is 5 bases shorter and J is 3 bases shorter, with 16 bases between their ends. Reading from cysteine to phenylalanine, the CDR3 counts 15 amino acids. Only the CDR3 region is kept as DNA, spanning 45 bases read in frame from base 1.